This T cell receptor beta chain was captured in a study of shared clonotypes between healthy human individuals. Study overall: The cohort comprised a couple of women and a few men. Their ages spanned 18 to 49 years.

Comment on this clone: What it binds is not known.

Germline assignment: CDR1 LNHDA and CDR2 SQIVND (reference sequence). The CDR3 is made up of 13 amino acids. J was trimmed by 6 bases and V by 8 bases; bases with no gene match: 7. General study findings and limits: Naive subsets generally exceeded memory subsets in estimated richness.

Some clones are missing from TCRdb's copy, which holds only in-frame ones; the method was immunoSEQ multiplex PCR. The sample includes some 2,000,000 clones, under 97% of them seen just once. The study separated CD4+ cells into CD45RA+ naive and CD45RA-negative memory subsets. Sequenced sample: naive CD4+ T cells sorted from blood. Subset described: CD45RA+ positively selected. This chain joins TRBV19 and TRBJ2-3, with 8 bases matching TRBD1. This TCR was recovered from a man aged 18 to 30 in good health. The CDR3, as DNA: TGTGCCAGTGGCGACAGGGGATCGGATACGCAGTATTTT. Protein product: CASGDRGSDTQYF.